This is a list of T cell receptor beta chains from one sample in a study of PD-L1 blockade in urothelial cancer. Measured with immunoSEQ multiplex PCR; TCRdb has only the in-frame clones, and not every one. The sample holds about 30,000 clones, roughly nine tenths seen once. The material sequenced was PBMCs, taken around atezolizumab (anti-PD-L1) treatment. All receptors come from an elderly man with urothelial cancer. Both conserved end residues are part of each CDR3. The D gene is left open where the match is weak. Not every row has a clone size; where given, it reads once, few, many or a size class.

NA	TRBV19	TRBJ1-4	NA	CASSIPGSATNEKLFF	TGTGCCAGTAGTATCCCGGGGAGTGCAACTAATGAAAAACTGTTTTTT
NA	TRBV9	TRBJ2-2	NA	CASSSHFGELFF	TGTGCCAGCAGCTCACATTTCGGGGAGCTGTTTTTT
NA	TRBV7-9	TRBJ1-1	TRBD1	CASSFRPGTGTEAFF	TGTGCCAGCAGCTTCCGTCCCGGGACAGGGACTGAAGCTTTCTTT
NA	TRBV21-1	TRBJ2-4	NA	CASSTPLAVVAKNIQYF	TGTGCCAGCAGCACCCCACTAGCGGTCGTAGCCAAAAACATTCAGTACTTC
NA	TRBV18	TRBJ2-7	TRBD2	CASSPPGTSGYEQYF	TGTGCCAGCTCACCACCAGGGACTAGCGGCTACGAGCAGTACTTC
NA	TRBV7-9	TRBJ2-1	TRBD2	CASSLEAWTSPVWEQFF	TGTGCCAGCAGCCTCGAGGCTTGGACTAGTCCGGTTTGGGAGCAGTTCTTC
NA	TRBV5-8	TRBJ2-7	TRBD2	CASSLHSGLGTYEQYF	TGTGCCAGCAGCCTCCACTCGGGACTAGGCACCTACGAGCAGTACTTC
NA	TRBV2	TRBJ2-2	TRBD1	CASKGQGDSGELFF	TGTGCCAGCAAGGGACAGGGGGACTCCGGGGAGCTGTTTTTT
NA	TRBV11-2	TRBJ2-1	TRBD1	CASSLDRVGNNEQFF	TGTGCCAGCAGCTTGGACAGGGTAGGGAACAATGAGCAGTTCTTC
NA	TRBV19	TRBJ2-7	NA	CASSRLIGSYEQYF	TGTGCCAGTAGTAGATTAATCGGCTCCTACGAGCAGTACTTC
once	TRBV27	TRBJ2-7	TRBD1	CASSYTGGTGSSYEQYF	TGTGCCAGCAGTTACACTGGGGGGACAGGGAGCTCCTACGAGCAGTACTTC
once	TRBV5-6	TRBJ1-2	NA	CASSLAGFSSYGYTF	TGTGCCAGCAGCTTGGCTGGCTTCTCGTCCTATGGCTACACCTTC
NA	TRBV10-1	TRBJ1-1	NA	CASSSTGTATEAFF	TGCGCCAGCAGCTCGACAGGAACGGCCACTGAAGCTTTCTTT
NA	TRBV2	TRBJ2-7	TRBD1	CASSGDRLYEQYF	TGTGCCAGCAGCGGGGACAGGCTCTACGAGCAGTACTTC
NA	TRBV27	TRBJ1-2	TRBD1	CASRRQGGGYGYTF	TGTGCCAGTCGCCGACAGGGGGGCGGCTATGGCTACACCTTC
NA	TRBV11-2	TRBJ2-7	NA	CASSPGGALEQYF	TGTGCCAGCAGCCCTGGGGGGGCCCTAGAGCAGTACTTC
NA	TRBV7-9	TRBJ2-7	NA	CASSSPKSAYEQYF	TGTGCCAGCAGCTCGCCCAAATCAGCCTACGAGCAGTACTTC
NA	TRBV29-1	TRBJ1-1	NA	CSVDWGLGTEAFF	TGCAGCGTTGACTGGGGGCTAGGCACTGAAGCTTTCTTT
NA	TRBV9	TRBJ2-1	TRBD2	CASSSSGASYNEQFF	TGTGCCAGCAGCTCCAGCGGGGCCTCCTACAATGAGCAGTTCTTC
NA	TRBV2	TRBJ2-7	NA	CASTWKGRYEQYF	TGTGCCAGCACATGGAAGGGGCGATACGAGCAGTACTTC
NA	TRBV23-1	TRBJ2-7	TRBD2	CASESGEGNLYEQYF	TGCGCCAGCGAGAGCGGGGAGGGTAACCTCTACGAGCAGTACTTC
once	TRBV5-4	TRBJ2-6	NA	CASRTEFPGANVLTF	TGTGCCAGCAGAACGGAGTTTCCTGGGGCCAACGTCCTGACTTTC
once	TRBV5-1	TRBJ2-3	NA	CASSIVGQGGDTQYF	TGCGCCAGCAGCATCGTTGGCCAGGGAGGAGATACGCAGTATTTT
NA	TRBV5-1	TRBJ2-7	NA	CASRADSTYEQYF	TGCGCCAGCAGGGCTGACAGTACCTACGAGCAGTACTTC
NA	TRBV28	TRBJ1-5	TRBD1	CASSRRGLGNQPQHF	TGTGCCAGCAGCCGCAGGGGGCTAGGGAATCAGCCCCAGCATTTT
NA	TRBV27	TRBJ2-5	TRBD2	CASSSPLAGGRETQYF	TGTGCCAGCAGTTCACCATTGGCGGGGGGTAGGGAGACCCAGTACTTC
medium-sized	TRBV7-9	TRBJ1-1	TRBD1	CASSLAGQGPSMNTEAFF	TGTGCCAGCAGCTTAGCGGGACAGGGACCATCGATGAACACTGAAGCTTTCTTT
NA	TRBV5-6	TRBJ2-4	TRBD2	CASSLAGALNIQYF	TGTGCCAGCAGCCTAGCGGGGGCACTAAACATTCAGTACTTC
NA	TRBV5-1	TRBJ2-5	NA	CASSLAKRVETQYF	TGCGCCAGCAGCTTGGCCAAGCGGGTGGAGACCCAGTACTTC
NA	TRBV27	TRBJ2-7	NA	CASSLGRPYEQYF	TGTGCCAGCAGTTTGGGCAGGCCCTACGAGCAGTACTTC
NA	TRBV6-1	TRBJ2-7	NA	CASRTVGSYEQYF	TGTGCCAGCAGGACAGTAGGCTCCTACGAGCAGTACTTC
once	TRBV6-6	TRBJ1-4	NA	CASSYGAATNEKLFF	TGTGCCAGCAGTTACGGGGCAGCAACTAATGAAAAACTGTTTTTT
NA	TRBV6-5	TRBJ1-4	NA	CASRTGNEKLFF	TGTGCCAGCAGGACGGGTAATGAAAAACTGTTTTTT
NA	TRBV18	TRBJ1-1	TRBD1	CASSATPSRTVDRGKESAFF	TGTGCCAGCTCAGCCACACCATCGAGGACCGTTGACAGGGGAAAGGAGTCAGCTTTCTTT
NA	TRBV11-2	TRBJ1-1	TRBD1	CASSFFRGRWGANTEAFF	TGTGCCAGCAGCTTTTTTAGGGGGCGGTGGGGCGCGAACACTGAAGCTTTCTTT
NA	TRBV7-9	TRBJ2-6	NA	CASSFQGSHSGANVLTF	TGTGCCAGCAGTTTTCAGGGTTCTCACTCTGGGGCCAACGTCCTGACTTTC
NA	TRBV11-2	TRBJ2-1	NA	CASSFHAGRNNEQFF	TGTGCCAGCAGCTTTCACGCGGGCAGAAACAATGAGCAGTTCTTC
NA	TRBV28	TRBJ2-7	TRBD1	CASSFPPTGIPYEQYF	TGTGCCAGCAGTTTCCCTCCGACAGGGATCCCCTACGAGCAGTACTTC
once	TRBV5-5	TRBJ1-5	NA	CASSLAQGEVSQPQHF	TGTGCCAGCAGCCTAGCGCAGGGTGAGGTTTCTCAGCCCCAGCATTTT
NA	TRBV6-6	TRBJ1-5	TRBD1	CASSPGDRVSHQPQHF	TGTGCCAGCAGCCCCGGTGACAGGGTCTCACATCAGCCCCAGCATTTT
NA	TRBV15	TRBJ2-7	NA	CATSRDPGGAYEQYF	TGTGCCACCAGCAGAGATCCAGGAGGGGCCTACGAGCAGTACTTC
NA	TRBV19	TRBJ2-7	TRBD2	CASSWAREGEQYF	TGTGCCAGTAGTTGGGCCAGGGAGGGTGAGCAGTACTTC
once	TRBV15	TRBJ2-3	NA	CATSRGSLGDTQYF	TGTGCCACCAGCAGAGGGAGTCTCGGAGATACGCAGTATTTT
NA	TRBV14	TRBJ1-1	TRBD1	CASSQDDRAAFF	TGTGCCAGCAGCCAAGATGACAGGGCTGCTTTCTTT
NA	TRBV11-3	TRBJ2-1	NA	CASSLGANEQFF	TGTGCCAGCAGCTTAGGAGCCAATGAGCAGTTCTTC
NA	TRBV10-3	TRBJ2-7	NA	CATWADRKSYEQYF	TGTGCCACATGGGCTGACAGGAAAAGCTACGAGCAGTACTTC
NA	TRBV29-1	TRBJ2-4	NA	CSVEAAGSQRDF	TGCAGCGTTGAAGCTGCGGGGAGCCAACGGGACTTC
NA	TRBV10-3	TRBJ2-5	NA	CAITATGRAGETQYF	TGTGCCATCACCGCGACAGGAAGGGCAGGAGAGACCCAGTACTTC
NA	TRBV5-6	TRBJ1-2	NA	CASSGGGRGYGYTF	TGTGCCAGCAGCGGGGGGGGGCGCGGCTATGGCTACACCTTC
NA	TRBV19	TRBJ2-1	TRBD2	CASQTSGRHEQFF	TGTGCCAGCCAGACTAGCGGGAGGCATGAGCAGTTCTTC
NA	TRBV5-6	TRBJ2-1	NA	CASSPGTPTMRSFF	TGTGCCAGCAGCCCCGGGACTCCTACAATGAGAAGTTTCTTC